These 8 T cell receptor beta chains originate from one sample sequenced in a study of cytomegalovirus exposure and HLA in healthy donors. Amplification used 60 Vbeta primers and 13 Jbeta primers. Sequencing used immunoSEQ multiplex PCR; TCRdb keeps in-frame clones, though not all of them. The table records approximately 130,000 clones, around 79% of them present only once. Sequenced material: PBMCs. The receptors were sampled from a woman younger than 35 in good health and CMV-seronegative.

This rearrangement joins TRBV18 to TRBJ1-2; the D is unclear. The CDR3 extends over 14 amino acids. The germline V and J ends were trimmed by 6 bases and 6 bases, with 17 bases remaining between them. Per germline, CDR1 KGHSH and CDR2 LQKENI. The CDR3 DNA follows: TGTGCCAGCTCCCCTGATTGGGCCAGGCATGGCTACACCTTC. This translates into CASSPDWARHGYTF. Supplemented by reference TRBV18 and TRBJ1-2, the full variable domain reads NAGVMQNPRHLVRRRGQEARLRCSPMKGHSHVYWYRQLPEEGLKFMVYLQKENIIDESGMPKERFSAEFPKEGPSILRIQQVVRGDSAAYFCASSPDWARHGYTFGSGTRLTVV.

This chain connects TRBV5-1 to TRBJ1-1; 10 bases match TRBD1. CDR3 size: 15 residues. Germline-derived CDR1 and CDR2 are SGHRS and YFSETQ. J lost 4 bases, V lost 7 bases, and 10 bases had no gene match. CDR3 sequence reads: CASGGQGDIGTEAFF. The CDR3 DNA sequence: TGCGCCAGCGGAGGACAGGGGGATATAGGCACTGAAGCTTTCTTT.

The rearrangement uses TRBV10-3 and TRBJ2-5; D possibly corresponds to TRBD2 (5 bases). V lost 1 base and J 1 base, leaving 16 bases between the germline ends. The germline gives CDR1 ENHRY, CDR2 SYGVKD. The CDR3 runs to 17 residues. The chain's CDR3 is CAISEWRTGSGQETQYF. DNA for the CDR3: TGTGCCATCAGTGAGTGGAGAACGGGATCTGGCCAAGAGACCCAGTACTTC.

In DNA, the CDR3 is TGTGCCAGTAGGGCCGCCGGGGTTTGGAACACTGAAGCTTTCTTT. Protein: CASRAAGVWNTEAFF. The genes are TRBV19 and TRBJ1-1; the D is unclear. CDR1 LNHDA and CDR2 SQIVND come from the germline V gene (reference sequence). The V gene lost 6 bases and the J gene lost 1 base, with 15 bases spanning the gap. The CDR3 loop spans 15 amino acids.

The CDR3 nucleotides are TGTGCCAGTAGTATGACAGGCGGAAACACCATATATTTT. Translation: CASSMTGGNTIYF. This chain uses TRBV19 with TRBJ1-3; possibly TRBD1 for D (6 bases). The CDR3 contains 13 residues. Germline V gene lookup returns CDR1 LNHDA and CDR2 SQIVND (reference sequence). The V gene lost 3 bases and the J gene lost 4 bases, with 7 bases spanning the gap.

The V and J genes are TRBV6-5 and TRBJ1-1, with 8 bases fitting TRBD1. V shed 6 bases and J 4 bases; nucleotides not matched to a gene: 10. Per the germline V gene, CDR1 is MNHEY and CDR2 is SVGAGI. The CDR3 has 15 amino acids. In nucleotides, the CDR3 is TGTGCCAGCAGAGAAAACAGGGGGGGTAGCACTGAAGCTTTCTTT. Its protein is CASRENRGGSTEAFF.

The rearrangement uses TRBV27 and TRBJ2-7; D unresolved. The V and J ends lost 6 bases and 0 bases respectively, with 12 bases between them. Germline loops: CDR1 MNHEY, CDR2 SMNVEV (reference sequence). This CDR3 has 14 amino acids. CDR3 DNA sequence: TGTGCCAGCAGGAACACATACTACTCCTACGAGCAGTACTTC. Translated, it gives CASRNTYYSYEQYF.

V gene TRBV12-5 combines with J gene TRBJ1-1, with D uncertain. CDR3 length equals 10 residues. V lost 11 bases and J lost 6, with 10 bases in between. The germline V gene has CDR1 LGHNT and CDR2 FRNRAP. The CDR3 reads CAPYLPEAFF. CDR3 DNA sequence: TGTGCTCCATACTTGCCTGAAGCTTTCTTT.